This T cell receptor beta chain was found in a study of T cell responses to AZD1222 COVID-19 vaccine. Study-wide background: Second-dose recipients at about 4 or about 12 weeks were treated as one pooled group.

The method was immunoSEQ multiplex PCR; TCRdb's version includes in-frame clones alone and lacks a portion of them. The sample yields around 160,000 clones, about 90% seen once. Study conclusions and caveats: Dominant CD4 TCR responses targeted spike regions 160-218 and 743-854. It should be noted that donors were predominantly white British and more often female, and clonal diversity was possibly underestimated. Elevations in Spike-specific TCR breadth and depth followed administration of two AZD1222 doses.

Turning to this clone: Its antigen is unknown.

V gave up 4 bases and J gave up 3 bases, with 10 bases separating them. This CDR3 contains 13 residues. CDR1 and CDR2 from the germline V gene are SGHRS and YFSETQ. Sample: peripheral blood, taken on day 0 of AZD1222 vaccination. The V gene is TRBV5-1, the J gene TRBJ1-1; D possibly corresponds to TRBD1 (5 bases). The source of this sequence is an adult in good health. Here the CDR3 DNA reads TGCGCCAGCAGCCGACAGACGGACACTGAAGCTTTCTTT. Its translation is CASSRQTDTEAFF.